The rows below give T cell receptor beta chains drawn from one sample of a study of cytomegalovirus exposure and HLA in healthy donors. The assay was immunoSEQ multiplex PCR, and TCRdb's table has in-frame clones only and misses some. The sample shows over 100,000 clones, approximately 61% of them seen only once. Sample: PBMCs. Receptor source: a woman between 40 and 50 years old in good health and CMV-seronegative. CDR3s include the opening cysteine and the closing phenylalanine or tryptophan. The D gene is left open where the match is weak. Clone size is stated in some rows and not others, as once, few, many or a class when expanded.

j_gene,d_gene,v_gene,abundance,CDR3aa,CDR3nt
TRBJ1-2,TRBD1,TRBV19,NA,CASSIGQGRSTNYGYTF,TGTGCCAGTAGTATCGGACAGGGGAGGTCAACTAACTATGGCTACACCTTC
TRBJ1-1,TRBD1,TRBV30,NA,CAWSVGGTVGTEAFF,TGTGCCTGGAGTGTAGGTGGGACAGTGGGGACTGAAGCTTTCTTT
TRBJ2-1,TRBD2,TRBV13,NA,CASSSRLAGGNEQFF,TGTGCCAGCAGCTCCCGACTAGCGGGGGGCAATGAGCAGTTCTTC
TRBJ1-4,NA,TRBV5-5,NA,CASSTQINEKLFF,TGTGCCAGCAGCACACAAATTAATGAAAAACTGTTTTTT
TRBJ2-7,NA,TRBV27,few,CASSHQGYEQYF,TGTGCCAGCAGTCACCAGGGGTACGAGCAGTACTTC
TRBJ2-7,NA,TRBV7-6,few,CASSLGGGGAREQYF,TGTGCCAGCAGCTTAGGGGGAGGGGGGGCCCGGGAGCAGTACTTC
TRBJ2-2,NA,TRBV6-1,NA,CASSAPRDKAHTGELFF,TGTGCCAGCAGTGCCCCACGGGACAAGGCGCACACCGGGGAGCTGTTTTTT
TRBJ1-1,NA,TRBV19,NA,CASTLAVNTEAFF,TGTGCCAGTACCTTGGCGGTGAACACTGAAGCTTTCTTT
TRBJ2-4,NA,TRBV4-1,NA,CASSQGRDPGNIQYF,TGCGCCAGCAGCCAAGGGAGAGATCCTGGAAACATTCAGTACTTC
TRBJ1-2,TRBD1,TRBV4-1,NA,CASSQDASRTGVTNYGYTF,TGCGCCAGCAGCCAAGATGCCTCAAGGACAGGGGTAACTAACTATGGCTACACCTTC
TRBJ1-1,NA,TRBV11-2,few,CASSARRGVGTEAFF,TGTGCCAGCAGCGCACGGCGGGGTGTGGGCACTGAAGCTTTCTTT
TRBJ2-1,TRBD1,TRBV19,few,CASSIGQGSNEQFF,TGTGCCAGTAGTATTGGACAGGGAAGCAATGAGCAGTTCTTC
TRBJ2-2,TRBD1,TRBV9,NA,CASSPRDRGTGELFF,TGTGCCAGCAGCCCCCGTGACAGGGGCACCGGGGAGCTGTTTTTT
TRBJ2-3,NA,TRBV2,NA,CASSVEQGEGDTQYF,TGTGCCAGCAGTGTGGAACAGGGTGAGGGGGATACGCAGTATTTT
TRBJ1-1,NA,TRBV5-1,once,CASSLERGRGFNTEAFF,TGCGCCAGCAGCTTGGAACGAGGGAGGGGGTTCAACACTGAAGCTTTCTTT
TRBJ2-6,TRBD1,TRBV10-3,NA,CAISESDRVAANVLTF,TGTGCCATCAGTGAGTCGGACAGGGTGGCCGCCAACGTCCTGACTTTC
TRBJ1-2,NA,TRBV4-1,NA,CASSQLNQGFTDYTF,TGCGCCAGCAGCCAGCTCAATCAGGGCTTTACAGACTACACCTTC
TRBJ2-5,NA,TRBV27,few,CASSLSFLPQETQYF,TGTGCCAGCAGTTTAAGCTTTCTGCCGCAAGAGACCCAGTACTTC
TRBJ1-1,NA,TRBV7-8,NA,CASSEGRGANTEAFF,TGTGCCAGCTCCGAGGGGAGGGGAGCGAACACTGAAGCTTTCTTT
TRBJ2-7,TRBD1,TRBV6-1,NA,CASRKRGPYEQYF,TGTGCCAGCAGGAAAAGGGGGCCATACGAGCAGTACTTC
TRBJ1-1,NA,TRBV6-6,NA,CASSFPGLVEAFF,TGTGCCAGCAGTTTTCCGGGACTCGTTGAAGCTTTCTTT
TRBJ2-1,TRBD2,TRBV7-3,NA,CASSPLPSGGYNEQFF,TGTGCCAGCAGCCCCTTGCCTAGCGGGGGGTACAATGAGCAGTTCTTC
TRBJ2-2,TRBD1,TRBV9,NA,CASSAGTGNTGELFF,TGTGCCAGCAGTGCCGGGACAGGGAACACCGGGGAGCTGTTTTTT
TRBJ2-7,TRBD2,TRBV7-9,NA,CASSLPPPAGTSYEQYF,TGTGCCAGCAGCTTACCCCCCCCAGCGGGGACCTCCTACGAGCAGTACTTC
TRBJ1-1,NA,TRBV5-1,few,CASSLGQRETEAFF,TGCGCCAGCAGCTTGGGACAGAGAGAGACTGAAGCTTTCTTT
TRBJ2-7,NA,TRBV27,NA,CASSLGPTDYEQYF,TGTGCCAGCAGTTTGGGGCCGACAGATTACGAGCAGTACTTC
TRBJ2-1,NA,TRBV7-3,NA,CASSSGQEQFF,TGTGCCAGCAGCTCTGGACAGGAGCAGTTCTTC